This is a list of T cell receptor beta chains from one sample in a study of blood T cell repertoires in COVID-19. Some clones are missing from TCRdb's copy, which holds only in-frame ones; the method was immunoSEQ multiplex PCR. The sample carries some 240,000 clones, around 83% recorded once. The sample comprised peripheral blood. The receptors stem from a woman at least 80 years old with acute or convalescent COVID-19. The CDR3 runs from the conserved cysteine through the conserved F or W. The D gene is left open where the match is weak. Clone size is not always given. Where it is, it says once, few, many or a class for expanded clones.

>TRBV6-4|TRBJ1-1|TRBD1|-
CASRLRDRVNTEAFF
TGTGCCAGCAGACTCCGGGACAGGGTAAACACTGAAGCTTTCTTT
>TRBV7-2|TRBJ1-5|TRBD1|-
CASSLFSGQGGQPQHF
TGTGCCAGCAGCTTATTTTCGGGACAGGGTGGGCAGCCCCAGCATTTT
>TRBV3-1/TRBV3-2|TRBJ1-3|-|-
CASSPGAGNTIYF
TGTGCCAGCAGCCCAGGGGCTGGAAACACCATATATTTT
>TRBV5-4|TRBJ1-6|-|-
CASSLSRQGGNSPLHF
TGTGCCAGCAGCTTATCGCGACAAGGGGGTAATTCACCCCTCCACTTT
>TRBV20-1|TRBJ1-2|-|-
CSASKQGAGYTF
TGCAGTGCTAGTAAACAGGGTGCCGGCTACACCTTC
>TRBV2|TRBJ1-5|-|-
CASSEERHFQPQHF
TGTGCCAGCAGTGAAGAGAGGCACTTCCAGCCCCAGCATTTT
>TRBV3-1/TRBV3-2|TRBJ2-3|TRBD2|-
CASSQVTSGASSTDTQYF
TGTGCCAGCAGCCAAGTGACTAGCGGGGCGTCTAGCACAGATACGCAGTATTTT
>TRBV15|TRBJ2-1|TRBD2|-
CATSRVSGGGNEQFF
TGTGCCACCAGCAGAGTGAGCGGGGGTGGGAATGAGCAGTTCTTC
>TRBV3-1/TRBV3-2|TRBJ1-3|-|-
CASSQGAAGNTIYF
TGTGCCAGCAGCCAGGGGGCGGCTGGAAACACCATATATTTT
>TRBV7-9|TRBJ1-1|-|-
CASSQAIEAFF
TGTGCCAGCAGCCAGGCGATTGAAGCTTTCTTT
>TRBV2|TRBJ1-6|-|few
CASSPTLSNSPLHF
TGTGCCAGCAGCCCCACTCTTTCAAATTCACCCCTCCACTTT
>TRBV28|TRBJ1-1|TRBD1|-
CASTIYRDRIKAFF
TGTGCCAGCACCATTTACCGGGACAGGATTAAAGCTTTCTTT
>TRBV5-1|TRBJ1-3|-|-
CASSFSPGSGNTIYF
TGCGCCAGCAGCTTCTCCCCGGGGTCTGGAAACACCATATATTTT
>TRBV6-2/TRBV6-3|TRBJ1-2|-|-
CASSQGQNSGYTF
TGTGCCAGCAGCCAGGGACAAAACAGTGGCTACACCTTC
>TRBV5-1|TRBJ1-2|-|-
CASSLDVAGGYTF
TGCGCCAGCAGCTTGGATGTGGCAGGCGGCTACACCTTC
>TRBV19|TRBJ2-3|-|-
CASSVLGADTQYF
TGTGCCAGTAGTGTCCTAGGGGCAGATACGCAGTATTTT
>TRBV5-6|TRBJ1-2|-|once
CASSLGHIYYGYTF
TGTGCCAGCAGCTTGGGACATATTTACTATGGCTACACCTTC
>TRBV6-1|TRBJ1-1|-|-
CASSEPRHLNTEAFF
TGTGCCAGCAGTGAGCCCCGACACTTGAACACTGAAGCTTTCTTT
>TRBV19|TRBJ2-2|-|-
CASRTQTLRSGELFF
TGTGCCAGTAGGACCCAGACTCTACGGTCCGGGGAGCTGTTTTTT
>TRBV9|TRBJ2-6|TRBD1|once
CASSVAGRGRAGANVLTF
TGTGCCAGCAGCGTAGCTGGCAGGGGGCGTGCCGGGGCCAACGTCCTGACTTTC
>TRBV4-1|TRBJ1-1|-|-
CASSQEGQNTEAFF
TGCGCCAGCAGCCAAGAGGGACAGAACACTGAAGCTTTCTTT
>TRBV7-9|TRBJ1-5|-|-
CASSLGPGRQPQHF
TGTGCCAGCAGCTTAGGTCCAGGGCGTCAGCCCCAGCATTTT
>TRBV10-3|TRBJ1-4|-|few
CAISESVSRGADNEKLFF
TGTGCCATCAGTGAGTCAGTTTCGCGGGGAGCCGATAATGAAAAACTGTTTTTT
>TRBV4-1|TRBJ1-4|-|-
CASSQVPRGGTNEKLFF
TGCGCCAGCAGCCAAGTACCCCGCGGGGGCACTAATGAAAAACTGTTTTTT
>TRBV5-1|TRBJ2-5|-|-
CASSPGHGRETQYF
TGCGCCAGCAGCCCGGGACACGGACGGGAGACCCAGTACTTC
>TRBV6-6|TRBJ1-1|-|-
CASLMVGGETEAFF
TGTGCCAGCCTTATGGTTGGAGGGGAAACTGAAGCTTTCTTT